Following are 32 T cell receptor beta chains from one sample sequenced in a study of shared clonotypes between healthy human individuals. This table comes from immunoSEQ multiplex PCR, and its TCRdb copy is limited to in-frame clones, with some not included. The sample contains about 550,000 clones, just under 97% of which appear only once. Positive CCR7 selection of CD45RO-negative cells yielded the naive CD8 cells, and terminally differentiated effector memory CD45RA+ cells were excluded. Input material: naive CD8+ T cells sorted from blood. These receptors came from a woman in her twenties or thirties in good health.

The chain combines TRBV4-1 with TRBJ2-5; TRBD1 aligns across 8 bases. The tail of the sequence fits TRBJ2-7 better, so the J call may be wrong. CDR1 is MGHRA and CDR2 is YSYEKL in the germline V gene. The CDR3 is 15 residues long. The CDR3 DNA reads TGCGCCAGCAGCCCCGGACAGGGTAATCTCTACGAGCAGTACTTC. Translation gives CASSPGQGNLYEQYF.

For this clone: A read error may produce the germline difference seen at one junction end. The rearrangement links TRBV4-2 to TRBJ1-2, with no clear D. Looked up from germline, CDR1 is LGHNA and CDR2 is YNFKEQ. The CDR3 is made up of 16 amino acids. CDR3 residues: CASSQGIGLANYGYAF. The CDR3 coding sequence is TGTGCCAGCAGCCAAGGCATCGGCCTAGCTAACTATGGCTACGCCTTC.

V gene TRBV28 combines with J gene TRBJ2-7, with TRBD2 as a possible D gene (5 bases). This CDR3 contains 13 residues. Looked up from germline, CDR1 is MDHEN and CDR2 is SYDVKM. V was clipped by 8 bases and J by 3 bases, with 14 bases between them. The CDR3 reads CASGLGLLYEQYF. Here the CDR3 DNA reads TGTGCCAGCGGACTTGGACTTCTCTACGAGCAGTACTTC.

J is TRBJ2-1 and V is TRBV19, with D possibly being TRBD2 (6 bases). Trimming removed 10 bases from V and 1 base from J, with 20 bases in between. The germline V gene encodes CDR1 LNHDA and CDR2 SQIVND (reference sequence). The CDR3 spans 16 residues. DNA for the CDR3: TGTGCCACTCGCTCTTGGGAGGAGGGGTCCTACAATGAGCAGTTCTTC. Translated, it gives CATRSWEEGSYNEQFF.

This sequence joins TRBV10-2 and TRBJ2-1; unclear D gene. The germline gives CDR1 WSHSY, CDR2 SAAADI. V lost 0 bases, J lost 6 bases, and 6 bases lay in between. The CDR3 runs 13 residues. The CDR3 loop reads CASSESKFNEQFF. DNA for the CDR3: TGCGCCAGCAGTGAGTCGAAGTTCAATGAGCAGTTCTTC.

The chain employs TRBV5-5 and TRBJ2-5; D gene ambiguous. Between the trimmed V and J ends, which lost 0 bases and 3 bases, there was a span of 9 bases. Per germline, CDR1 SGHKS and CDR2 YYEKEE (reference sequence). The CDR3 runs 14 residues. The CDR3: CASSLGVSEETQYF. CDR3 nucleotides: TGTGCCAGCAGCTTGGGAGTCTCGGAAGAGACCCAGTACTTC.

The gene calls are TRBV9 and TRBJ1-3; the D gene is possibly TRBD1 (5 bases). This CDR3 has 12 residues. CDR1 is SGDLS, CDR2 YYNGEE, per germline. With 3 bases removed from V and 8 bases from J, the gap between germline ends came to 9 bases. The CDR3: CASSGGVDTIYF. The DNA of the CDR3 is TGTGCCAGCAGCGGGGGGGTGGACACCATATATTTT.

In DNA form, the CDR3 reads TGCAGCTTAAGTGGACAGTATGGCTACACCTTC. This sequence encodes CSLSGQYGYTF. This chain joins TRBV29-1 and TRBJ1-2; weak D call: TRBD1 (6 bases). The CDR3 is 11 amino acids. V lost 8 bases, J lost 5 bases, and 12 bases lay in between. The germline V gene encodes CDR1 SQVTM and CDR2 ANQGSEA.

This chain joins TRBV4-2 and TRBJ2-7; maybe TRBD1 (5 bases). This CDR3 has 16 residues. Germline CDR1 and CDR2: LGHNA and YNFKEQ. V was clipped by 0 bases and J by 2 bases, with 14 bases between them. The CDR3: CASSQDLQGIAYEQYF. CDR3 coding DNA: TGTGCCAGCAGCCAAGATCTTCAGGGCATAGCCTACGAGCAGTACTTC.

The chain uses TRBV14 and TRBJ1-2, with D possibly matching TRBD1 (5 bases). V was cut by 1 base and J by 6 bases, with 18 bases left in between. This CDR3 comprises 16 residues. CDR1 SGHDN and CDR2 FVKESK come from the germline V gene. The CDR3, as DNA: TGTGCCAGCAGCCAAGGGATCACAGGCTCCCTACATGGCTACACCTTC. It translates to CASSQGITGSLHGYTF.

This clone was detected a few times. Other nucleotide sequences in the sample specify the same CDR3. The V gene is TRBV2, the J gene TRBJ2-7; D ambiguous. V was cut by 6 bases and J by 3 bases, with 3 bases left in between. The CDR3 consists of 10 residues. Germline CDR1 and CDR2: SNHLY and FYNNEI. The CDR3 DNA reads TGTGCCAGCAGGGGCTACGAGCAGTACTTC. Its translation: CASRGYEQYF.

The chain recombines TRBV28 with TRBJ2-3; D is uncertain. The CDR3 totals 15 residues. Trimming took 5 bases from V and 7 from J, leaving 19 bases between them. Germline CDR1 reads MDHEN; CDR2 reads SYDVKM. CDR3 coding DNA: TGTGCCAGCAGTCCCCCCCCGGAGCCCCTCCATACGCAGTATTTT. It specifies CASSPPPEPLHTQYF.

The chain employs TRBV28 and TRBJ1-6; tentatively, D is TRBD1 (6 bases). The ends were cut back, 3 bases at V and 0 bases at J, with 12 bases in the middle. The CDR3 is made up of 17 amino acids. Germline CDR1 MDHEN, CDR2 SYDVKM. Here the CDR3 reads CASSLSDRSSYNSPLHF. CDR3 in DNA: TGTGCCAGCAGTTTGTCCGACAGGAGCTCCTATAATTCACCCCTCCACTTT. The full variable domain, completed using reference TRBV28 and TRBJ1-6, is DVKVTQSSRYLVKRTGEKVFLECVQDMDHENMFWYRQDPGLGLRLIYFSYDVKMKEKGDIPEGYSVSREKKERFSLILESASTNQTSMYLCASSLSDRSSYNSPLHFGNGTRLTVT.

This chain uses TRBV28 with TRBJ2-3; TRBD1 might be the D (6 bases). The CDR3 covers 15 residues. The germline V gene has CDR1 MDHEN and CDR2 SYDVKM. Trimming shortened V by 9 bases and J by 4 bases, and 20 bases separated the two germline ends. In DNA form, the CDR3 reads TGTGCCAGTAATACCCTCAGGGGTAGCGCAGATACGCAGTATTTT. It translates to CASNTLRGSADTQYF.

The rearrangement uses TRBV9 and TRBJ2-5; D is undetermined. The CDR3 contains 15 residues. Germline CDR1 is SGDLS and CDR2 is YYNGEE. The V gene lost 4 bases and the J gene lost 4 bases, with 17 bases spanning the gap. CDR3 nucleotide sequence: TGTGCCAGCAGCCCCCGACTTTCTTCGGGAGAGACCCAGTACTTC. Amino acids: CASSPRLSSGETQYF.

With respect to this clone: The sample contains more than one DNA sequence encoding this CDR3. The rearrangement links TRBV28 to TRBJ2-1; 10 bases line up with TRBD2. With V trimmed by 2 bases and J by 1 base, 2 bases remained unmatched. There are 16 residues in the CDR3. Germline CDR1 MDHEN, CDR2 SYDVKM. CDR3 amino acids: CASSLGAGGSYNEQFF. The CDR3 nucleotides read TGTGCCAGCAGTTTAGGAGCGGGAGGGTCCTACAATGAGCAGTTCTTC.

This clone was seen once. This rearrangement joins TRBV12-1 to TRBJ1-4. TRBV12-1 is assigned pseudogene status. The CDR3 extends over 16 amino acids. CDR3 nucleotides: TGTGCCAGCAGCTTTGTAACCGGGTCCCCCTGGGGGAAACTGTTTTTT. Its translation is CASSFVTGSPWGKLFF.

This clone appeared once. The rearrangement joins TRBV2 to TRBJ2-7, with 7 bases fitting TRBD2. Germline V gives CDR1 SNHLY, CDR2 FYNNEI. J gave up 2 bases and V 4 bases, and 5 bases lay outside the gene matches. This CDR3 region has 14 residues. The CDR3: CASSVASGPYEQYF. CDR3 sequence (DNA): TGTGCCAGCAGTGTAGCTAGCGGCCCCTACGAGCAGTACTTC.

This sequence joins TRBV2 and TRBJ2-7; 8 nucleotides align to TRBD1. The trim removed 4 bases at V and 4 bases at J, leaving 18 bases unmatched. Looked up from germline, CDR1 is SNHLY and CDR2 is FYNNEI. The CDR3 has 18 residues. CDR3 sequence: CASSVWTGIPSSYYEQYF. The CDR3 DNA is TGTGCCAGCAGTGTTTGGACAGGGATTCCTTCTTCCTATTACGAGCAGTACTTC.

This chain links TRBV2 with TRBJ1-3; D is unclear. CDR1 and CDR2 (germline): SNHLY, FYNNEI. The CDR3 is 12 amino acids. V lost 6 bases to trimming and J lost 4 bases, with 7 bases between them. CDR3 sequence (DNA): TGTGCCAGCAGATTGACAGGAAACACCATATATTTT. As protein: CASRLTGNTIYF.

On this clone: The same CDR3 arises from other DNA sequences in this sample as well. V usage is TRBV27 and J usage is TRBJ1-5; 11 positions match TRBD1. CDR3 length: 15 amino acids. Per the germline V gene, CDR1 is MNHEY and CDR2 is SMNVEV (reference sequence). V dropped 5 bases and J dropped 7; count of bases not matched to a gene: 7. In DNA form, the CDR3 reads TGTGCCAGCAGTCCCGGGACAGGGGGACGACAGCCCCAGCATTTT. Its translation: CASSPGTGGRQPQHF.

With regard to this clone: In the same sample, other DNA sequences code for this CDR3. The rearrangement joins TRBV19 to TRBJ2-2; 7 nucleotides agree with TRBD2. Germline CDR1 LNHDA, CDR2 SQIVND (reference sequence). The V gene end was trimmed by 3 bases and the J gene end by 4 bases; junction bases not matched to a gene: 5. The length of the CDR3 is 15 residues. DNA for the CDR3: TGTGCCAGTAGTATCCCCAGGGAGGGCACCGGGGAGCTGTTTTTT. Protein: CASSIPREGTGELFF.

This chain joins TRBV27 and TRBJ2-7, with no clear D. The CDR3 is made up of 16 amino acids. V was trimmed by 5 bases and J by 4 bases, leaving 21 bases between them. Germline CDR1 reads MNHEY; CDR2 reads SMNVEV (reference sequence). CDR3: CASSQRWSTVTYEQYF. CDR3 coding DNA: TGTGCCAGCAGTCAAAGATGGTCTACTGTCACATACGAGCAGTACTTC.

The chain has TRBV5-6 and TRBJ2-7; no clear D gene. This CDR3 comprises 14 residues. CDR1 SGHDT and CDR2 YYEEEE come from the germline V gene. Trimming cost V 0 bases and J 6 bases, with 13 bases left between them. The CDR3 DNA sequence: TGTGCCAGCAGCTTGGCCGAGCAGTCGGGCGAGCAGTACTTC. Encoded protein: CASSLAEQSGEQYF.

The chain joins TRBV29-1 to TRBJ2-3; TRBD2 matches 7 bases. Germline CDR1 reads SQVTM; CDR2 reads ANQGSEA. Losses at the gene ends were 4 bases for V and 4 bases for J; bases not matched to a gene: 5. This CDR3 region has 13 residues. Here the CDR3 DNA reads TGCAGCGTTGTGGCGGGAGTCCCAGATACGCAGTATTTT. Translating it yields CSVVAGVPDTQYF.

The J gene is TRBJ2-2, the V gene TRBV7-9; the D gene could be TRBD1 or TRBD2 (5 bases each). The CDR3 consists of 17 residues. Trimming took 3 bases from V and 5 from J, leaving 19 bases between them. Germline V gene lookup returns CDR1 SEHNR and CDR2 FQNEAQ (reference sequence). The CDR3 loop is CASSLTSQGVGTGELFF. The CDR3 bases are TGTGCCAGCAGCTTGACCTCTCAGGGAGTTGGGACCGGGGAGCTGTTTTTT.

In DNA, the CDR3 is TGTGCCAGCAGCCAAACTAGCACAGATACGCAGTATTTT. Its protein is CASSQTSTDTQYF. The J gene is TRBJ2-3, the V gene TRBV14; D unclear. Trimming took off 2 bases at V and 0 bases at J, with 3 bases between the two ends. The CDR3 length is 13 residues. CDR1 and CDR2 from the germline V gene are SGHDN and FVKESK.

The chain links TRBV7-9 to TRBJ2-7, with 9 bases fitting TRBD2. This CDR3 is built from 15 residues. The germline V gene has CDR1 SEHNR and CDR2 FQNEAQ (reference sequence). V gave up 5 bases and J gave up 6 bases; unmatched junction bases: 11. In DNA form, the CDR3 reads TGTGCCAGCAGCCCTCTTGGCGGGAGGGCCGGCGAGCAGTACTTC. This translates into CASSPLGGRAGEQYF.

The V call is TRBV4-1, the J call TRBJ2-1; TRBD2 matches at 12 bases. V lost 6 bases to trimming and J lost 7 bases; unmatched junction nucleotides: 4. In germline, CDR1 is MGHRA, CDR2 YSYEKL. The CDR3 sequence is 14 residues long. CDR3 protein: CASRLAGGVNEQFF. CDR3 in DNA: TGCGCCAGCAGACTAGCGGGAGGCGTGAATGAGCAGTTCTTC.

V gene TRBV13 combines with J gene TRBJ1-1, with 7 bases fitting TRBD1. J gave up 3 bases and V 5 bases, and 6 bases lay outside the gene matches. The CDR3 consists of 14 residues. Looked up from germline, CDR1 is PRHDT and CDR2 is FYEKMQ (reference sequence). CDR3 DNA sequence: TGTGCCAGCAGCCGAAACAGGGGAGACACTGAAGCTTTCTTT. Its protein product is CASSRNRGDTEAFF.

The chain combines TRBV5-8 with TRBJ2-7, with D perhaps matching TRBD1 or TRBD2 (5 bases each). Germline V gives CDR1 SGHTS, CDR2 YDEGEE. Trimming pared 1 base from V and 6 bases from J, leaving 17 bases between. This CDR3 is 15 amino acids long. The CDR3 DNA sequence: TGTGCCAGCAGCTTGTTCACAAGGTGGGACCGCGAGCAGTACTTC. Amino acid sequence: CASSLFTRWDREQYF.

This rearrangement joins TRBV27 to TRBJ2-2, with 7 bases lining up with TRBD2. Germline trimming cut 2 bases from V and 4 bases from J; bases unmatched to any gene: 10. Germline CDR1 MNHEY, CDR2 SMNVEV (reference sequence). The CDR3 contains 17 residues. CDR3: CASSLLGGRLGTGELFF. The CDR3 DNA is TGTGCCAGCAGTTTACTGGGCGGGAGATTAGGCACCGGGGAGCTGTTTTTT.